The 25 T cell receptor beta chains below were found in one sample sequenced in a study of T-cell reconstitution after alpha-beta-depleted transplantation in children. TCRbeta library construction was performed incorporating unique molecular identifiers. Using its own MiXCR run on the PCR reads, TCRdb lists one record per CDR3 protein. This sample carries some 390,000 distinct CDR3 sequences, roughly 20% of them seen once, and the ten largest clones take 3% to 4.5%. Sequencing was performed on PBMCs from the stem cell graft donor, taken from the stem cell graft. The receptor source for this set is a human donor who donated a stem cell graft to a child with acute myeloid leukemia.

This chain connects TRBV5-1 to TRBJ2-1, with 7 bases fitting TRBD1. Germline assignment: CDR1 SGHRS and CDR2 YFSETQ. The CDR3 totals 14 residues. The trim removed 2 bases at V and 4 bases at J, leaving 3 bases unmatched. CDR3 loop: CASSFETGYNEQFF. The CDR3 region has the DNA TGCGCCAGCAGCTTTGAGACAGGGTACAATGAGCAGTTCTTC.

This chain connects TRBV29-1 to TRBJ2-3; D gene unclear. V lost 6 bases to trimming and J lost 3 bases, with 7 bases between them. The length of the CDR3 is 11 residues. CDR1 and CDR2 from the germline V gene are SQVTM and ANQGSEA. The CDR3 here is CSVSATDTQYF. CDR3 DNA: TGCAGCGTATCAGCAACAGATACGCAGTATTTT.

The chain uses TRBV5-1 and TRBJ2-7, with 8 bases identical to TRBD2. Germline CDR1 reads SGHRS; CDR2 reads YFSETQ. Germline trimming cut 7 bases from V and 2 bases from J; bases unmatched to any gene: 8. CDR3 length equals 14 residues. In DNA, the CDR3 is TGCGCCAGCTCTACGGGGGGGAATACCTACGAGCAGTACTTC. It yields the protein CASSTGGNTYEQYF.

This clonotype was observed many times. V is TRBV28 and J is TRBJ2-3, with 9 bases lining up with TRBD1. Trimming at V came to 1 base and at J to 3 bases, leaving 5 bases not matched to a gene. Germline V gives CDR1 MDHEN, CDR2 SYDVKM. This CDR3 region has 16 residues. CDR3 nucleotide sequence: TGTGCCAGCAGTTTATTGGGGACAGGGTGGACAGATACGCAGTATTTT. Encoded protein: CASSLLGTGWTDTQYF.

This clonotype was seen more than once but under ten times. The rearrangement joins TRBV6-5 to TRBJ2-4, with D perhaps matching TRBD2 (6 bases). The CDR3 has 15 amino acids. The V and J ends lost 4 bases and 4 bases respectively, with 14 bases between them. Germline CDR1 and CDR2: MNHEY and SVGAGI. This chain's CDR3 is CASSSMRDRKNIQYF. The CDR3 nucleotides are TGTGCCAGCAGTTCTATGCGGGACCGGAAAAACATTCAGTACTTC.

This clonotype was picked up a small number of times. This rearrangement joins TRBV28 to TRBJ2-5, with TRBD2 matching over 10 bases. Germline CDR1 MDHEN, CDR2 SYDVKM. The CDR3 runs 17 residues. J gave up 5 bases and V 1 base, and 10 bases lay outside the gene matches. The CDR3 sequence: CASSLLGSSGSGETQYF. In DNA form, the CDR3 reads TGTGCCAGCAGTTTATTGGGATCTAGCGGGAGTGGTGAGACCCAGTACTTC.

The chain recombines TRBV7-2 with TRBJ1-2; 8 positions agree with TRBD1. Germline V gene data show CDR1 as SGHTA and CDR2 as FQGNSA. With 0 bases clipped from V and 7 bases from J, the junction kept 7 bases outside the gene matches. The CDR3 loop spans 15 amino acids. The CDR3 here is CASSLAQGARPGYTF. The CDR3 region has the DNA TGTGCCAGCAGCTTAGCGCAGGGGGCGCGACCTGGCTACACCTTC.

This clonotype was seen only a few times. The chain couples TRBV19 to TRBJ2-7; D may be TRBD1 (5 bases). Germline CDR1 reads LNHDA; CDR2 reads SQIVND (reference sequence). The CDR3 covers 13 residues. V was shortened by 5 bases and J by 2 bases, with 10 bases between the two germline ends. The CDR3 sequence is CASSLQVAYEQYF. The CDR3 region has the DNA TGTGCCAGTAGTCTACAGGTAGCCTACGAGCAGTACTTC.

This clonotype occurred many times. CDR3 nucleotides: TGCAGTGCTAGAGACCGGACTAGAGTCAATGAGCAGTTCTTC. Translating gives CSARDRTRVNEQFF. This chain uses TRBV20-1 with TRBJ2-1, with 7 positions matching TRBD2. Trimming at V came to 0 bases and at J to 6 bases, leaving 5 bases not matched to a gene. The CDR3 is 14 residues long. Looked up from germline, CDR1 is DFQATT and CDR2 is SNEGSKA (reference sequence).

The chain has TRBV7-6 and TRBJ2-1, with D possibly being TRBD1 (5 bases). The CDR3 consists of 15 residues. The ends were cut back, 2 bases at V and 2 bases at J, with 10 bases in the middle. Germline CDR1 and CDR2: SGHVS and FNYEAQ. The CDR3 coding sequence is TGTGCCAGCAGCTTATGGGCAGGGACCTACAATGAGCAGTTCTTC. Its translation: CASSLWAGTYNEQFF.

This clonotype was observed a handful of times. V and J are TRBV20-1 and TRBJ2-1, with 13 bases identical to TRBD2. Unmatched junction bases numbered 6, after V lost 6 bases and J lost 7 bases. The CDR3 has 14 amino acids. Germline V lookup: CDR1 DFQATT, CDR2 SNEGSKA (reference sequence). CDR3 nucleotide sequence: TGCAGTGCCCCACTAGCGGGAGGGCAGAATGAGCAGTTCTTC. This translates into CSAPLAGGQNEQFF.

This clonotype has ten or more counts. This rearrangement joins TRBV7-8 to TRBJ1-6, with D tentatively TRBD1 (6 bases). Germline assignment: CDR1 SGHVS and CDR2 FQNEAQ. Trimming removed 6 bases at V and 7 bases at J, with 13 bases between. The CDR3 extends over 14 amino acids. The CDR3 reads CASSEGGMNSPLHF. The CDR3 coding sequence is TGTGCCAGCAGTGAGGGGGGTATGAATTCACCCCTCCACTTT.

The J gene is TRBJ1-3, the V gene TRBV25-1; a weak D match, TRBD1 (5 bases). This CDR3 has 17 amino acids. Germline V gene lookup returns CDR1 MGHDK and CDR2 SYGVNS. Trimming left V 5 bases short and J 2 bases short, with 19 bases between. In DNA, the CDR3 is TGTGCCAGCAGTCCAGGTTCTAGGGACTTTACTGGAAACACCATATATTTT. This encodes CASSPGSRDFTGNTIYF.

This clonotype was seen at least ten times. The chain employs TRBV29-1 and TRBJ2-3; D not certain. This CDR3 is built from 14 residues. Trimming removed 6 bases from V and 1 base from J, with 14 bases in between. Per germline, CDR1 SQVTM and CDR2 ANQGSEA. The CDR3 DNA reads TGCAGCGTGACCTCTTCGGCAGGCACAGATACGCAGTATTTT. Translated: CSVTSSAGTDTQYF.

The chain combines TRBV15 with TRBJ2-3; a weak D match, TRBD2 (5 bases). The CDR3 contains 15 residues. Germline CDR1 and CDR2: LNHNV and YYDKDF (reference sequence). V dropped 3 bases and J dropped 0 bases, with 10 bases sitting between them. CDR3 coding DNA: TGTGCCACCAGCAGCCATAGCGCAAGCACAGATACGCAGTATTTT. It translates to CATSSHSASTDTQYF.

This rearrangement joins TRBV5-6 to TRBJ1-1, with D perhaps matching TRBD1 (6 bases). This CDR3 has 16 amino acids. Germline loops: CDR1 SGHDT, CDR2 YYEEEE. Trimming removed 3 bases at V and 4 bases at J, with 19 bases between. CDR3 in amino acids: CASSSINRASGTEAFF. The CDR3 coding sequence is TGTGCCAGCAGCTCGATAAACAGGGCCAGCGGCACTGAAGCTTTCTTT.

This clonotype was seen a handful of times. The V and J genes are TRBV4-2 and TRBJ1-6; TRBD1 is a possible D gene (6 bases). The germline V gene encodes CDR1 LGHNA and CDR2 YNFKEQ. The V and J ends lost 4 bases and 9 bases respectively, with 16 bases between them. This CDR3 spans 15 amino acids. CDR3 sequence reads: CASSPFAGAGSPLHF. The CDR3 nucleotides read TGTGCCAGCAGCCCATTCGCAGGGGCTGGTTCACCCCTCCACTTT.

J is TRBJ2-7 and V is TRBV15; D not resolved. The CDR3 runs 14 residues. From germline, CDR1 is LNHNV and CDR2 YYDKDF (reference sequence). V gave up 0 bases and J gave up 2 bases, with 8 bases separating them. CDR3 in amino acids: CATSREFGTYEQYF. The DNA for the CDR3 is TGTGCCACCAGCAGAGAATTTGGGACCTACGAGCAGTACTTC.

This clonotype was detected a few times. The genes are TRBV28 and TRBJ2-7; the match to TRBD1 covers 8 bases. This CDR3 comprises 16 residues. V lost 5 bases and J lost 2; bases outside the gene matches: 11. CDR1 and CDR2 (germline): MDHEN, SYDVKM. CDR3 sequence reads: CASSQTPGQATYEQYF. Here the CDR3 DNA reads TGTGCCAGCAGTCAAACCCCGGGACAGGCCACCTACGAGCAGTACTTC.

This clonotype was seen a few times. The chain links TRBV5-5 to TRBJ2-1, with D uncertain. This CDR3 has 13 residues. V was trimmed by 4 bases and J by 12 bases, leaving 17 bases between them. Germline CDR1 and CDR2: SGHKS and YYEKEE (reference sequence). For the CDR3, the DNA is TGTGCCAGCAGCGGGCACGAAGGCACGGGGCAGTTCTTC. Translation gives CASSGHEGTGQFF. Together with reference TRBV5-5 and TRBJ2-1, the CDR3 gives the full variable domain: DAGVTQSPTHLIKTRGQQVTLRCSPISGHKSVSWYQQVLGQGPQFIFQYYEKEERGRGNFPDRFSARQFPNYSSELNVNALLLGDSALYLCASSGHEGTGQFFGPGTRLTVL.

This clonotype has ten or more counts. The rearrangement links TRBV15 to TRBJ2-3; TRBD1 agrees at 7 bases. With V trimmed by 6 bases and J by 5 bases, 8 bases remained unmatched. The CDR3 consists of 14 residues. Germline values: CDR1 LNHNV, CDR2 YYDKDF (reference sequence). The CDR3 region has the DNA TGTGCCACCAGAGGGGGCGAATCGGGAGATACGCAGTATTTT. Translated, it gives CATRGGESGDTQYF.

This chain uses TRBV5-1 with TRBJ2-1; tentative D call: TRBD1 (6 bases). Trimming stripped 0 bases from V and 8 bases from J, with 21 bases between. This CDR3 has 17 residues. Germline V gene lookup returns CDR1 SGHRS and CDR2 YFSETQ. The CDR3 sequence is CASSLDSRQGIMDEQFF. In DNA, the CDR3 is TGCGCCAGCAGCTTGGATTCGCGTCAGGGGATTATGGATGAGCAGTTCTTC.

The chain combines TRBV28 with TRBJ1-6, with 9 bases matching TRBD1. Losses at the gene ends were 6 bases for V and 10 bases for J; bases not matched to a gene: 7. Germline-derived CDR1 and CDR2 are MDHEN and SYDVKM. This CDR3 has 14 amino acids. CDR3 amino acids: CASRPTGGWSPLHF. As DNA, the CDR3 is TGTGCCAGCAGGCCGACAGGGGGTTGGTCACCCCTCCACTTT.

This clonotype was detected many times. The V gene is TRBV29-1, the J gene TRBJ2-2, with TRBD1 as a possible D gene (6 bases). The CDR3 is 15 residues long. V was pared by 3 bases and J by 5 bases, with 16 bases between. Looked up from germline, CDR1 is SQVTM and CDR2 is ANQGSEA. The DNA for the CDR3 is TGCAGCGTTGAGATGGGACACCATAGAACCGGGGAGCTGTTTTTT. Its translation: CSVEMGHHRTGELFF.

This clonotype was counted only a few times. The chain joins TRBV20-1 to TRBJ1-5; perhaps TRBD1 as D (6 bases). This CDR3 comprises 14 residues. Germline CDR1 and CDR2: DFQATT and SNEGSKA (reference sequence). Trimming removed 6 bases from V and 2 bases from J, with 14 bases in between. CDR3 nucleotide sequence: TGCAGTGCCCTCGGGGGGCGAGGCAATCAGCCCCAGCATTTT. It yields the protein CSALGGRGNQPQHF.